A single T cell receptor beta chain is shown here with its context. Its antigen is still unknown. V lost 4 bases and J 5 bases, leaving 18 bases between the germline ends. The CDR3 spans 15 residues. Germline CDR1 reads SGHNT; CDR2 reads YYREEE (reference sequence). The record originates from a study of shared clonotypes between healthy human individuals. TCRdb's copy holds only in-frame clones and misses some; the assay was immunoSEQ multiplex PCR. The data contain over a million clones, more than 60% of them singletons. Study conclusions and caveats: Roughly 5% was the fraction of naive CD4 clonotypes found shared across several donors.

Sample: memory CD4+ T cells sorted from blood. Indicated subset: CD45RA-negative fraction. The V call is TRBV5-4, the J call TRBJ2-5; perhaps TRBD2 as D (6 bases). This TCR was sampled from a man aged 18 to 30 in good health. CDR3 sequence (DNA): TGTGCCAGCAGCCAAAGGGCAGGGAGGAGTGAGACCCAGTACTTC. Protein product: CASSQRAGRSETQYF.